This TCR beta chain appears in the sequencing data of a study of blood T cell repertoires in COVID-19. On the study more broadly: From T cells, B-cell-depleted T cells, or PBMCs came the material, which was cDNA or gDNA.

V gave up 5 bases and J gave up 8 bases, with 18 bases separating them. The germline CDR1 and CDR2 sequences are SEHNR and FQNEAQ (reference sequence). The CDR3 has 14 residues. The table came from immunoSEQ multiplex PCR; TCRdb's copy has only in-frame clones and leaves some out. This sample has 160,000 or so clones, with around four fifths found just once. Symptom resolution, clearance, or two negative PCRs marked donors in Cohort 3 as recovered. The sample was PBMCs or T cells enriched from blood (not recorded which). The V and J genes are TRBV7-9 and TRBJ1-2; D is unresolved. This receptor was obtained from a woman aged 50 to 65 who had recovered from COVID-19. CDR3: CASSRLSGFEGYTF. CDR3 bases: TGTGCCAGCAGCCGCCTCTCGGGGTTCGAGGGCTACACCTTC. The full variable domain, rest sourced from reference TRBV7-9 and TRBJ1-2, is DTGVSQNPRHKITKRGQNVTFRCDPISEHNRLYWYRQTLGQGPEFLTYFQNEAQLEKSRLLSDRFSAERPKGSFSTLEIQRTEQGDSAMYLCASSRLSGFEGYTFGSGTRLTVV.